The clone carrying this T cell receptor beta chain has more than one count but fewer than ten. The data are from a study of identical twins. Each CDR3 protein is one row after TCRdb ran MiXCR on the 5' RACE reads. The repertoire has 400,000 to 550,000 distinct CDR3 sequences, about 24% of them found once; the top ten carry 2.5% to 3.5%. This CDR3 has 16 amino acids. The J segment lost 1 base and the V segment lost 2 bases, leaving 4 bases of the junction unmatched. Looked up from germline, CDR1 is KGHDR and CDR2 is SFDVKD. The same sample was also studied in work on T cells expressing NK-cell markers. This second report adds: The TCR beta repertoires originated in sorted CD3+CD56+NKG2C+, CD3+CD56+NKG2C- and CD3+CD56-NKG2C+ T cells.

The sequenced material came from CD4+ T cells sorted from blood. This receptor was identified in a woman aged 18-29 years in good health. This chain links TRBV24-1 with TRBJ2-3; 8 bases line up with TRBD2. CDR3 residues: CATSDWSSGGTDTQYF. The CDR3 DNA reads as TGTGCCACCAGTGATTGGAGTAGCGGGGGCACAGATACGCAGTATTTT.